Below are 14 T cell receptor beta chains sequenced from a single sample in a study of T cells in Graves' hyperthyroidism and ophthalmopathy. TCR beta CDR3 regions were amplified from RNA transcripts. The TCR CDR3 first-round RT-PCR relied on the HTBI primer set. Each CDR3 protein gets one entry after TCRdb re-called the multiplex PCR reads with MiXCR. The repertoire has 470,000 or so distinct CDR3 sequences, roughly 20% of them found once; the top ten carry more than 20%. The specimen sequenced was blood. These receptors were obtained from a man between 18 and 29 years old with Graves' hyperthyroidism.

Regarding this clonotype: The CDR3 end shows no conserved phenylalanine or tryptophan, and so a read error is likely. The DNA is omitted, as the CDR3 cannot be located on it reliably, and the CDR3 follows TCRdb's listing. The CDR3 protein is CASSLGLAG. V usage is TRBV27 and J usage is TRBJ2-7; whether TRBD2, the table's D call, matches the DNA was not checked. Ends included, the CDR3 has 9 residues. Germline V lookup: CDR1 MNHEY, CDR2 SMNVEV (reference sequence).

This clonotype was counted at least ten times. This chain connects TRBV28 to TRBJ2-7; no clear D. The CDR3 is 16 amino acids. In germline, CDR1 is MDHEN, CDR2 SYDVKM. Trimming took 2 bases from V and 3 from J, leaving 17 bases between them. CDR3: CASSLPIGYLNYEQYF. CDR3 in DNA: TGTGCCAGCAGTTTACCGATCGGGTACCTAAACTACGAGCAGTACTTC.

V gene TRBV20-1 combines with J gene TRBJ2-3; D gene unclear. Per germline, CDR1 DFQATT and CDR2 SNEGSKA (reference sequence). The V end lost 6 bases, the J end lost 4 bases, and 14 bases lay between the germline ends. The CDR3 covers 13 residues. The CDR3 sequence: CSARRDGPDTQYF. The DNA for the CDR3 is TGCAGTGCGCGAAGGGATGGCCCAGATACGCAGTATTTT.

This clonotype was found many times. Written as DNA, the CDR3 is TGTGCCAGTAGTATAGATCCCCCAGGGGGAAACATTCAGTACTTC. Translation gives CASSIDPPGGNIQYF. The chain is built from TRBV19 and TRBJ2-4; 7 bases agree with TRBD1. The CDR3 covers 15 residues. Losses at the gene ends were 0 bases for V and 6 bases for J; bases not matched to a gene: 5. Germline CDR1 and CDR2: LNHDA and SQIVND (reference sequence). The full variable domain, with the rest looked up from reference TRBV19 and TRBJ2-4, is DGGITQSPKYLFRKEGQNVTLSCEQNLNHDAMYWYRQDPGQGLRLIYYSQIVNDFQKGDIAEGYSVSREKKESFPLTVTSAQKNPTAFYLCASSIDPPGGNIQYFGAGTRLSVL.

A few counts support this clonotype. The chain employs TRBV5-1 and TRBJ2-7; TRBD1 matches at 7 bases. Germline CDR1 reads SGHRS; CDR2 reads YFSETQ. This CDR3 has 14 residues. J was trimmed by 6 bases and V by 0 bases; bases with no gene match: 6. The CDR3 here is CASSLVGTASEQYF. In DNA, the CDR3 is TGCGCCAGCAGCTTGGTCGGGACAGCCTCCGAGCAGTACTTC.

In this sample, this clonotype turned up many times. This chain joins TRBV28 and TRBJ2-2; unclear D gene. V lost 10 bases and J lost 7, with 16 bases in between. The CDR3 runs to 13 residues. Germline V gives CDR1 MDHEN, CDR2 SYDVKM. CDR3 sequence reads: CATMGRVGGELFF. CDR3 bases: TGTGCCACCATGGGAAGGGTCGGCGGGGAGCTGTTTTTT.

Ten or more counts support this clonotype. The chain carries TRBV28 and TRBJ1-2, with D possibly TRBD1 on 6 matching bases. V was trimmed by 2 bases and J by 4 bases, leaving 11 bases between them. Germline CDR1 and CDR2: MDHEN and SYDVKM. CDR3 size: 14 residues. The CDR3 coding sequence is TGTGCCAGCAGTTTAGGGCCACAGGGCTATGGCTACACCTTC. Translated: CASSLGPQGYGYTF.

This clonotype came up many times. The chain couples TRBV20-1 to TRBJ1-2; 7 bases fit TRBD1. The ends lost 6 bases at V and 0 bases at J; junction bases unmatched: 7. CDR3 size: 14 residues. Germline lookup yields CDR1 DFQATT and CDR2 SNEGSKA (reference sequence). DNA of the CDR3: TGCAGTGCCCACACCGGGACAGCTAACTATGGCTACACCTTC. Its protein is CSAHTGTANYGYTF.

V is TRBV5-5 and J is TRBJ2-7; a weak D match, TRBD2 (5 bases). This CDR3 comprises 13 residues. Germline CDR1 and CDR2: SGHKS and YYEKEE (reference sequence). V lost 7 bases and J lost 1, with 12 bases in between. The CDR3 DNA is TGTGCCAGCGGCCCACTAGGGTCCTACGAGCAGTACTTC. Protein: CASGPLGSYEQYF.

The chain employs TRBV6-2 or TRBV6-3 and TRBJ1-1; a weak D match, TRBD1 (5 bases). Trimming took 2 bases from V and 11 from J, leaving 15 bases between them. From germline, CDR1 is MNHEY and CDR2 SVGEGT. The CDR3 has 13 amino acids. CDR3 nucleotides: TGTGCCAGCAGTTACGAGGTGGGGCTGGAGGCTTTCTTT. Translated, it gives CASSYEVGLEAFF.

The sample holds many counts of this clonotype. The V gene is TRBV12-3 or TRBV12-4, the J gene TRBJ1-1, with D hard to call. V was shortened by 3 bases and J by 5 bases, with 13 bases between the two germline ends. This CDR3 region has 14 residues. Written as DNA, the CDR3 is TGTGCCAGCAGTTTTAGCCCGGTGAGGACTGAAGCTTTCTTT. It specifies CASSFSPVRTEAFF.

The rearrangement links TRBV12-3 or TRBV12-4 to TRBJ2-7, with 10 nucleotides matching TRBD1. The V segment lost 6 bases and the J segment 4 bases; nucleotides outside the gene matches: 12. The CDR3 contains 16 residues. The CDR3 bases are TGTGCCAGCAGCGCGACAGGGGGCGTTGGTTCGTACGAGCAGTACTTC. Amino acids: CASSATGGVGSYEQYF.

Ten or more counts support this clonotype. The V call is TRBV9, the J call TRBJ2-7, with a tentative D call TRBD1 (5 bases). Germline V CDR1 and CDR2: SGDLS, YYNGEE. The CDR3 covers 13 residues. Trimming left V 2 bases short and J 7 bases short, with 13 bases between. CDR3 in DNA: TGTGCCAGCAGCGTTCAGGGAACGGGTGAGCAGTACTTC. Its protein product is CASSVQGTGEQYF. Full variable domain (remainder filled in from reference TRBV9 and TRBJ2-7): DSGVTQTPKHLITATGQRVTLRCSPRSGDLSVYWYQQSLDQGLQFLIQYYNGEERAKGNILERFSAQQFPDLHSELNLSSLELGDSALYFCASSVQGTGEQYFGPGTRLTVT.

In its sample, this clonotype was seen a few times. The V call is TRBV6-1, the J call TRBJ2-2; 7 nucleotides match TRBD1. Germline CDR1 reads MNHNS; CDR2 reads SASEGT. The CDR3 runs 14 residues. Losses at the gene ends were 6 bases for V and 3 bases for J; bases not matched to a gene: 4. The CDR3 loop reads CASSVQGYTGELFF. In nucleotides, the CDR3 is TGTGCCAGCAGCGTACAGGGGTACACCGGGGAGCTGTTTTTT.